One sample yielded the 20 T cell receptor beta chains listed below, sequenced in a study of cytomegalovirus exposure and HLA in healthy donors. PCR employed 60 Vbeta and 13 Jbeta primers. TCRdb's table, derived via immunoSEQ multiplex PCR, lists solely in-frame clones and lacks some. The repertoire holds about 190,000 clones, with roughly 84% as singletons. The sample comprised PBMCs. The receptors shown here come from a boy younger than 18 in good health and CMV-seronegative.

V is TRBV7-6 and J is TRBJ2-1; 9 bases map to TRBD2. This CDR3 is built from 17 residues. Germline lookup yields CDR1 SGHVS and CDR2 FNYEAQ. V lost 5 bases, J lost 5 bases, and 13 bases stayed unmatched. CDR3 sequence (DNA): TGTGCCAGCAGCCACGATTTGGGCGGGGGGGGAGACAATGAGCAGTTCTTC. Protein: CASSHDLGGGGDNEQFF.

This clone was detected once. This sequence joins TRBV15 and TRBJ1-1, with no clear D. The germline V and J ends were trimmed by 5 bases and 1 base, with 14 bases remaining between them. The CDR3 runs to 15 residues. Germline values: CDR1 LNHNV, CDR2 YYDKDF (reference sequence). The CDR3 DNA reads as TGTGCCACCAGCTCCCCAACTGTCGGGAACACTGAAGCTTTCTTT. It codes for CATSSPTVGNTEAFF.

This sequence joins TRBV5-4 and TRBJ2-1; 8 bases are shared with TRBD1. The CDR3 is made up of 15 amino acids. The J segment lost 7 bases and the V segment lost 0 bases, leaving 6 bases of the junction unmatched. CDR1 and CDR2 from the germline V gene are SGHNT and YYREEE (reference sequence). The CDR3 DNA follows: TGTGCCAGCAGCTTGGGTCAGGGGGCTAAGAATGAGCAGTTCTTC. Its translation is CASSLGQGAKNEQFF.

Here the CDR3 reads CASSDQDREQFF. CDR3 bases: TGTGCCAGCAGTGACCAGGACAGGGAGCAGTTCTTC. The chain is built from TRBV6-4 and TRBJ2-1; the match to TRBD1 covers 7 bases. Germline CDR1 and CDR2: MRHNA and SNTAGT. The length of the CDR3 is 12 residues. With 2 bases clipped from V and 10 bases from J, the junction kept 2 bases outside the gene matches.

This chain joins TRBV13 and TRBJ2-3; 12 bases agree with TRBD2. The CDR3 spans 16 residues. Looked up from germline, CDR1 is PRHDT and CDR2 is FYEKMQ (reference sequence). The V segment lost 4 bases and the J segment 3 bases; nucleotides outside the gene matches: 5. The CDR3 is CASSSMTSGSTDTQYF. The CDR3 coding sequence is TGTGCCAGCAGCTCTATGACTAGCGGGAGTACAGATACGCAGTATTTT. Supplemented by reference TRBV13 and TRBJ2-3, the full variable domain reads AAGVIQSPRHLIKEKRETATLKCYPIPRHDTVYWYQQGPGQDPQFLISFYEKMQSDKGSIPDRFSAQQFSDYHSELNMSSLELGDSALYFCASSSMTSGSTDTQYFGPGTRLTVL.

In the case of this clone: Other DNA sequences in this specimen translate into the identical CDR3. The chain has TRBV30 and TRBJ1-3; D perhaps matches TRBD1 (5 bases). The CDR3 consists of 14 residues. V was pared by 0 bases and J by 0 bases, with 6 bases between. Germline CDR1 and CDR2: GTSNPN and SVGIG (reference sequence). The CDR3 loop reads CAWSVGDSGNTIYF. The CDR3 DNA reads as TGTGCCTGGAGTGTAGGGGACTCTGGAAACACCATATATTTT.

The CDR3 coding sequence is TGTGCCAGCAGCCCTCAGACAAACTATGGCTACACCTTC. Translation gives CASSPQTNYGYTF. V is TRBV7-2 and J is TRBJ1-2; D remains unclear. V lost 5 bases to trimming and J lost 2 bases, with 9 bases between them. The germline gives CDR1 SGHTA, CDR2 FQGNSA. The CDR3 has 13 amino acids.

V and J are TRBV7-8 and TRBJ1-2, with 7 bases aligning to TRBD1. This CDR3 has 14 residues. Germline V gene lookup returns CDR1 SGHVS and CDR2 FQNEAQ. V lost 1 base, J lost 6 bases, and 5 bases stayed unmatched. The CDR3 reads CASSLEGQLHGYTF. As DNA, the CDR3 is TGTGCCAGCAGCTTAGAGGGACAGCTACATGGCTACACCTTC.

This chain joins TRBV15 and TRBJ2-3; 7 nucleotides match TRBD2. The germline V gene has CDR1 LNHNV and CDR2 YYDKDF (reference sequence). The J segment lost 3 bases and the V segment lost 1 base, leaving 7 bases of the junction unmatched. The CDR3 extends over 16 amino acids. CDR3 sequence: CATSRVAGARTDTQYF. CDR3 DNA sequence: TGTGCCACCAGCAGAGTTGCGGGAGCTAGGACAGATACGCAGTATTTT.

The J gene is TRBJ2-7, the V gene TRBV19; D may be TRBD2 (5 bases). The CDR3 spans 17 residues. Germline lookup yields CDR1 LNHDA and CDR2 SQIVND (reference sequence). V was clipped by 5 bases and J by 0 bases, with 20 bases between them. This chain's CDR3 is CASSPGIGLLTSYEQYF. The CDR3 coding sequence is TGTGCCAGTAGTCCCGGTATAGGACTCCTTACCTCCTACGAGCAGTACTTC.

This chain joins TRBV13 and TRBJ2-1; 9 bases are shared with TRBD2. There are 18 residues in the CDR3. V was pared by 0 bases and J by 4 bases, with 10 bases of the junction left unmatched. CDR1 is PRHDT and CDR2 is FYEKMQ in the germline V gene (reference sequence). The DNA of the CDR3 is TGTGCCAGCAGCTTAGGCCCATCGGGGCTAGCGGGGTACAATGAGCAGTTCTTC. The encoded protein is CASSLGPSGLAGYNEQFF.

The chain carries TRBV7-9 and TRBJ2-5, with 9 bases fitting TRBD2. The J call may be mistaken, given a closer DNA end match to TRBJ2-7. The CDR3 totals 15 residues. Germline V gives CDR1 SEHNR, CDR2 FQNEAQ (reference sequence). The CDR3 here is CASSYSLAGVYEQYF. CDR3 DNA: TGTGCCAGCAGCTACTCATTAGCGGGAGTCTACGAGCAGTACTTC.

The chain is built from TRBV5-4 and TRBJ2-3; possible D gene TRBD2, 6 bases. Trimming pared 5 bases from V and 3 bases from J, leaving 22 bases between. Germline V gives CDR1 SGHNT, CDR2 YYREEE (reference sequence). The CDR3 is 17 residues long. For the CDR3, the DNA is TGTGCCAGCAGTCAGGTCGGCCTAGCGAATGGTACAGATACGCAGTATTTT. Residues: CASSQVGLANGTDTQYF. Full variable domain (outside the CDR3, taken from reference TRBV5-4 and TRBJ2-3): ETGVTQSPTHLIKTRGQQVTLRCSSQSGHNTVSWYQQALGQGPQFIFQYYREEENGRGNFPPRFSGLQFPNYSSELNVNALELDDSALYLCASSQVGLANGTDTQYFGPGTRLTVL.

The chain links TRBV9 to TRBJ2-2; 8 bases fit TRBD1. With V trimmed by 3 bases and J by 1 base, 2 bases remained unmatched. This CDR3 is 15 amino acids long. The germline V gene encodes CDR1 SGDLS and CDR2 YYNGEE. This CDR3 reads CASSEGTGNTGELFF. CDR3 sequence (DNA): TGTGCCAGCAGCGAGGGGACAGGGAACACCGGGGAGCTGTTTTTT.

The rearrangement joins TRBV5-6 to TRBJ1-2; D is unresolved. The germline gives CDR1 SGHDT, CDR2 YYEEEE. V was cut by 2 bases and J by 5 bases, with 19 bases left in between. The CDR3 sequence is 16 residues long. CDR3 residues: CASSFNVPPRGYGYTF. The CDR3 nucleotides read TGTGCCAGCAGCTTCAACGTTCCCCCTCGAGGGTATGGCTACACCTTC.

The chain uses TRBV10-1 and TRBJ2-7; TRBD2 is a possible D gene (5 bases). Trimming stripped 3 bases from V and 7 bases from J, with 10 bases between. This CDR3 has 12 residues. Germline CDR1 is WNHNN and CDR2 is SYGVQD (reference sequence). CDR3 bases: TGCGCCAGCAGTGATCCCCGGGAAGAGCAGTACTTC. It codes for CASSDPREEQYF.

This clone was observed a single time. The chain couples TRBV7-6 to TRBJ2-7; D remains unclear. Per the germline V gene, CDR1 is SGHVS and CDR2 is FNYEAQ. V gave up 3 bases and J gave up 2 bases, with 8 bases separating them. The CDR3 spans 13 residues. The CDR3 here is CASSFREAYEQYF. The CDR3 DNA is TGTGCCAGCAGCTTTCGCGAGGCCTACGAGCAGTACTTC. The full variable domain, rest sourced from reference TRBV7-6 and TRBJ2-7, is GAGVSQSPRYKVTKRGQDVALRCDPISGHVSLYWYRQALGQGPEFLTYFNYEAQQDKSGLPNDRFSAERPEGSISTLTIQRTEQRDSAMYRCASSFREAYEQYFGPGTRLTVT.

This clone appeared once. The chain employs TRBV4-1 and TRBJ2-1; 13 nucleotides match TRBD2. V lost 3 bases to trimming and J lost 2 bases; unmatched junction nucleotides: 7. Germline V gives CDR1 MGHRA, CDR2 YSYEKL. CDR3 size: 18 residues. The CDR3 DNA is TGCGCCAGCAGCCAGCCGGGACTAGCGGGGAGCCCCTACAATGAGCAGTTCTTC. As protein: CASSQPGLAGSPYNEQFF.

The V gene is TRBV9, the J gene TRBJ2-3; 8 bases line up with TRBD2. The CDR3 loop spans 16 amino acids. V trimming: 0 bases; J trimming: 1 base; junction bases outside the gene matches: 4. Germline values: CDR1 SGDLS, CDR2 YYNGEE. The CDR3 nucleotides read TGTGCCAGCAGCGTAGAACTAGCGGCTCGCACAGATACGCAGTATTTT. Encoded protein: CASSVELAARTDTQYF. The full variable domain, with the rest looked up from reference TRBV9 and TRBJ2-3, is DSGVTQTPKHLITATGQRVTLRCSPRSGDLSVYWYQQSLDQGLQFLIQYYNGEERAKGNILERFSAQQFPDLHSELNLSSLELGDSALYFCASSVELAARTDTQYFGPGTRLTVL.

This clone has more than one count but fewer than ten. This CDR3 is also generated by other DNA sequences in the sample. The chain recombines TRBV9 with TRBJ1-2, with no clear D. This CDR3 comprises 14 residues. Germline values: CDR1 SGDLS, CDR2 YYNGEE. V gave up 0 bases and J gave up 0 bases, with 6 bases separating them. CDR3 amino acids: CASSVGGTNYGYTF. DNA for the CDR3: TGTGCCAGCAGCGTAGGCGGAACTAACTATGGCTACACCTTC.